These 24 T cell receptor beta chains were all obtained from the same sample, sequenced in a study of T cells in Graves' hyperthyroidism and ophthalmopathy. TCR beta CDR3 regions were amplified from RNA. In the first-round RT-PCR of the TCR CDR3, the HTBI primer set was used. In TCRdb, the multiplex PCR reads were re-called with MiXCR into one record per CDR3 protein. The profile shows about 640,000 distinct CDR3 sequences, roughly 20% of them singletons. Specimen: blood. Receptor source: a man aged 30-40 years with Graves' ophthalmopathy.

In its sample, this clonotype was seen a few times. V usage is TRBV9 and J usage is TRBJ2-7, with 8 bases identical to TRBD2. J lost 6 bases, V lost 0 bases, and 5 bases had no gene match. Looked up from germline, CDR1 is SGDLS and CDR2 is YYNGEE. The CDR3 totals 14 residues. This chain's CDR3 is CASSVAGRACEQYF. The CDR3 nucleotides read TGTGCCAGCAGCGTAGCCGGGAGGGCCTGCGAGCAGTACTTC.

The CDR3 DNA follows: TGCAGTGCTAGACCGGGGGCCGTTGCCAAAAACATTCAGTACTTC. It encodes CSARPGAVAKNIQYF. The chain uses TRBV20-1 and TRBJ2-4; either TRBD1 or TRBD2 may fit D (6 bases each). Trimming took off 2 bases at V and 1 base at J, with 12 bases between the two ends. CDR3 length equals 15 residues. The germline V gene encodes CDR1 DFQATT and CDR2 SNEGSKA (reference sequence).

This clonotype was observed a few times. V usage is TRBV19 and J usage is TRBJ2-3, with TRBD2 matching 7 bases. The CDR3 is 15 amino acids. Looked up from germline, CDR1 is LNHDA and CDR2 is SQIVND (reference sequence). With V trimmed by 6 bases and J by 1 base, 7 bases remained unmatched. This CDR3 is CASRNSGWGTDTQYF. The CDR3 DNA sequence: TGTGCCAGTAGGAATAGCGGGTGGGGCACAGATACGCAGTATTTT.

This clonotype has more than one count but fewer than ten. The V call is TRBV28, the J call TRBJ2-3; 8 bases agree with TRBD1. Germline loops: CDR1 MDHEN, CDR2 SYDVKM. The CDR3 contains 14 residues. Trimming at V came to 4 bases and at J to 4 bases, leaving 4 bases not matched to a gene. The CDR3: CASSSQQGADTQYF. CDR3 in DNA: TGTGCCAGCAGTTCCCAACAGGGGGCAGATACGCAGTATTTT.

This rearrangement joins TRBV20-1 to TRBJ2-7, with 11 positions matching TRBD2. J lost 1 base, V lost 1 base, and 0 bases had no gene match. The CDR3 has 14 residues. Germline assignment: CDR1 DFQATT and CDR2 SNEGSKA (reference sequence). CDR3: CSARVAGGSYEQYF. The CDR3 bases are TGCAGTGCTAGAGTAGCGGGAGGGTCCTACGAGCAGTACTTC.

This chain links TRBV20-1 with TRBJ1-2; 10 bases are shared with TRBD1. V was pared by 2 bases and J by 7 bases, with 10 bases of the junction left unmatched. CDR3 size: 15 residues. Germline CDR1 reads DFQATT; CDR2 reads SNEGSKA (reference sequence). In DNA, the CDR3 is TGCAGTGCTAGAAACTCCGGGACAGGGGCTTCTGGCTACACCTTC. Translating gives CSARNSGTGASGYTF.

This clonotype turned up a few times. The genes are TRBV5-1 and TRBJ2-3, with 7 nucleotides matching TRBD2. V lost 0 bases, J lost 2 bases, and 0 bases stayed unmatched. The CDR3 extends over 14 amino acids. Germline-derived CDR1 and CDR2 are SGHRS and YFSETQ. The CDR3 sequence: CASSLERDTDTQYF. Written as DNA, the CDR3 is TGCGCCAGCAGCTTGGAGCGGGACACAGATACGCAGTATTTT.

This clonotype has ten or more counts. The rearrangement joins TRBV18 to TRBJ2-5; D remains ambiguous. Trimming shortened V by 2 bases and J by 5 bases, and 12 bases separated the two germline ends. There are 14 residues in the CDR3. Germline lookup yields CDR1 KGHSH and CDR2 LQKENI. The CDR3 nucleotides are TGTGCCAGCTCACCAACAACCTCCCGGGAGACCCAGTACTTC. The encoded protein is CASSPTTSRETQYF.

The CDR3 spells CSARVLAGEETQYF. CDR3 nucleotide sequence: TGCAGTGCTAGAGTCCTAGCGGGAGAAGAGACCCAGTACTTC. This chain joins TRBV20-1 and TRBJ2-5; TRBD2 matches 10 bases. The CDR3 is 14 amino acids. Germline V CDR1 and CDR2: DFQATT, SNEGSKA (reference sequence). The V gene end was trimmed by 1 base and the J gene end by 3 bases; junction bases not matched to a gene: 2.

The chain couples TRBV20-1 to TRBJ2-2; D perhaps matches TRBD2 (5 bases). This CDR3 contains 14 residues. Looked up from germline, CDR1 is DFQATT and CDR2 is SNEGSKA (reference sequence). V lost 5 bases and J lost 2, with 12 bases in between. The CDR3 spells CSASGLVNTGELFF. Here the CDR3 DNA reads TGCAGTGCTTCCGGACTGGTTAACACCGGGGAGCTGTTTTTT.

In this sample, this clonotype turned up a few times. The genes are TRBV6-5 and TRBJ2-3; 8 nucleotides align to TRBD2. V shed 4 bases and J 5 bases; nucleotides not matched to a gene: 11. The CDR3 length is 16 residues. Germline-derived CDR1 and CDR2 are MNHEY and SVGAGI. DNA of the CDR3: TGTGCCAGCAGTTGGGGACCCAGCGGGAGAGAAGATACGCAGTATTTT. Protein: CASSWGPSGREDTQYF.

This chain links TRBV6-2 or TRBV6-3 with TRBJ2-7; D may be TRBD1 (6 bases). Germline V CDR1 and CDR2: MNHEY, SVGEGT. The V end was cut by 4 bases, the J end by 3 bases, with 13 bases between. This CDR3 comprises 14 residues. The CDR3 region is CASSSIDRYYEQYF. DNA for the CDR3: TGTGCCAGCAGTTCCATCGACAGGTACTACGAGCAGTACTTC.

This chain links TRBV11-2 with TRBJ2-7; TRBD1 agrees at 9 bases. This CDR3 comprises 16 residues. The V gene's germline CDR1 is SGHAT and CDR2 FQNNGV. Trimming cost V 1 base and J 3 bases; bases outside gene matches: 7. The CDR3 DNA sequence: TGTGCCAGCAGCTTAGGTGGACAGGGGCCTTTCTACGAGCAGTACTTC. Amino acids: CASSLGGQGPFYEQYF.

This clonotype was counted only a few times. The J gene is TRBJ2-1, the V gene TRBV7-9; D remains unclear. In germline, CDR1 is SEHNR, CDR2 FQNEAQ (reference sequence). The CDR3 loop spans 16 amino acids. Trimming removed 5 bases at V and 0 bases at J, with 14 bases between. The CDR3 region has the DNA TGTGCCAGCAGCCTCTCCCAGGCGAGCTCCTACAATGAGCAGTTCTTC. Translating it yields CASSLSQASSYNEQFF. The complete variable domain, with remaining parts taken from reference TRBV7-9 and TRBJ2-1, reads DTGVSQNPRHKITKRGQNVTFRCDPISEHNRLYWYRQTLGQGPEFLTYFQNEAQLEKSRLLSDRFSAERPKGSFSTLEIQRTEQGDSAMYLCASSLSQASSYNEQFFGPGTRLTVL.

This clonotype showed up just a few times. The CDR3 DNA reads TGTGCCAGCAGCGGGACCGGGTGGAACGGATATGGCTACACCTTC. Translated: CASSGTGWNGYGYTF. V gene TRBV9 combines with J gene TRBJ1-2; no reliable D call. V was clipped by 3 bases and J by 5 bases, with 17 bases between them. Germline V gene lookup returns CDR1 SGDLS and CDR2 YYNGEE. CDR3 length equals 15 residues.

This clonotype has a handful of counts. The J gene is TRBJ2-2, the V gene TRBV5-4; 9 nucleotides agree with TRBD2. With V trimmed by 3 bases and J by 1 base, 4 bases remained unmatched. There are 16 residues in the CDR3. Germline lookup yields CDR1 SGHNT and CDR2 YYREEE (reference sequence). Here the CDR3 DNA reads TGTGCCAGCAGCTCTCCGACTAGCGGGAACACCGGGGAGCTGTTTTTT. Translation gives CASSSPTSGNTGELFF.

J is TRBJ2-7 and V is TRBV20-1, with D possibly matching TRBD1 (6 bases). V was shortened by 2 bases and J by 4 bases, with 15 bases between the two germline ends. Germline V gene lookup returns CDR1 DFQATT and CDR2 SNEGSKA (reference sequence). The CDR3 is made up of 14 amino acids. The CDR3: CSARFLGGGYEQYF. CDR3 coding DNA: TGCAGTGCTAGATTCCTTGGGGGCGGGTACGAGCAGTACTTC.

This clonotype was picked up a small number of times. The gene calls are TRBV20-1 and TRBJ1-5, with D uncertain. V was clipped by 3 bases and J by 0 bases, with 15 bases between them. The CDR3 is 16 residues long. Germline CDR1 reads DFQATT; CDR2 reads SNEGSKA (reference sequence). CDR3 amino acids: CSARERPRDSNQPQHF. For the CDR3, the DNA is TGCAGTGCTAGGGAACGGCCTAGGGATAGCAATCAGCCCCAGCATTTT.

This clonotype was seen only once. A read error may explain this, as a much larger clone is one base away. This chain joins TRBV7-2 and TRBJ2-7; 7 bases are shared with TRBD1. Germline V gene lookup returns CDR1 SGHTA and CDR2 FQGNSA. CDR3 length equals 14 residues. CDR3: CAGSSRGSLYEQYF. As DNA, the CDR3 is TGTGCCGGCAGCTCCAGGGGGTCTTTATACGAGCAGTACTTC.

This clonotype was found many times. The V call is TRBV2, the J call TRBJ1-5; D is possibly TRBD1 (6 bases). Germline V gene lookup returns CDR1 SNHLY and CDR2 FYNNEI. The CDR3 is 15 amino acids. Trimming cost V 1 base and J 5 bases, with 12 bases left between them. CDR3 DNA sequence: TGTGCCAGCAGTGAAGACAGGGCTTCGTATCAGCCCCAGCATTTT. It is translated as CASSEDRASYQPQHF.

The table lists this clonotype with a few counts. V usage is TRBV6-1 and J usage is TRBJ1-1; 7 nucleotides agree with TRBD1. Germline lookup yields CDR1 MNHNS and CDR2 SASEGT. The junction had 8 bases not matched to a gene; V was cut back by 6 bases and J by 1 base. The CDR3 loop spans 15 amino acids. The CDR3: CASRPGTVWNTEAFF. CDR3 DNA sequence: TGTGCCAGCAGACCTGGGACAGTCTGGAACACTGAAGCTTTCTTT.

J is TRBJ2-4 and V is TRBV2, with D tentatively TRBD2 (6 bases). The germline CDR1 and CDR2 sequences are SNHLY and FYNNEI. CDR3 length equals 14 residues. V gave up 8 bases and J gave up 0 bases, with 11 bases separating them. CDR3 nucleotide sequence: TGTGCCAGCTGGGACTCCCTAGCCAAAAACATTCAGTACTTC. Translation: CASWDSLAKNIQYF.

This clonotype was counted many times. The chain couples TRBV10-3 to TRBJ1-5; D remains unclear. CDR1 is ENHRY and CDR2 is SYGVKD in the germline V gene. CDR3 length equals 13 residues. The germline V and J ends were trimmed by 9 bases and 0 bases, with 9 bases remaining between them. CDR3: CAIAESSNQPQHF. The CDR3 DNA is TGTGCCATTGCAGAATCTAGCAATCAGCCCCAGCATTTT.

This chain connects TRBV27 to TRBJ1-6; the D is unclear. The V gene lost 6 bases and the J gene lost 5 bases, with 14 bases spanning the gap. The CDR3 length is 15 residues. Per the germline V gene, CDR1 is MNHEY and CDR2 is SMNVEV (reference sequence). The CDR3 DNA is TGTGCCAGCAGCCCGACAAAGTCCCATAATTCACCCCTCCACTTT. Residues: CASSPTKSHNSPLHF.